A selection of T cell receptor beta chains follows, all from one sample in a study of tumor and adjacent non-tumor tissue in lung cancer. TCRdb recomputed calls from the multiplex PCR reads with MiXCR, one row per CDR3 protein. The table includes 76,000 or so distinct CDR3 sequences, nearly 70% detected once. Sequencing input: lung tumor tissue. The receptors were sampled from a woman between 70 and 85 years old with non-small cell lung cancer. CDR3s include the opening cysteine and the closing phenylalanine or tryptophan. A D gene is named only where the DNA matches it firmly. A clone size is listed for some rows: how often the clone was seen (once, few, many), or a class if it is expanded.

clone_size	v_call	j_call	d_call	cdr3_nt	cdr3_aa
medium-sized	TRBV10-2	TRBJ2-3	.	TGCGCCAGCAGTGATCCCTTGGGTACGCAGTATTTT	CASSDPLGTQYF
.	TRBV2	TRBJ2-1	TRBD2	TGTGCCAGCAGCGAACTAGCGGGAGGTTATGAGCAGTTCTTC	CASSELAGGYEQFF
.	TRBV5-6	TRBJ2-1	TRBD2	TGTGCCAGCAGCTTGGAGGGAGGGATCCATGAGCGGTTCTTC	CASSLEGGIHERFF
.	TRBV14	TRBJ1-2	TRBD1	TGTGCCATCCACCCCAGGGGGCTTAATGACGGCTACACCTTC	CAIHPRGLNDGYTF
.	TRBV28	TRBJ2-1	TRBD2	TGTGTCAGCAGTTCGGGAGGGGCTCGCTCCTACAATGAGCAGTTCTTC	CVSSSGGARSYNEQFF
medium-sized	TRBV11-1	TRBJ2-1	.	TGTGCCAGCAGCGTATGGAGCGGTAAATACAATGAGCAGTTCTTC	CASSVWSGKYNEQFF
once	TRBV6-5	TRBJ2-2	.	TGTGTCAGCAGACCCCTCCCGGTGGGCTCCTTTGGTCCCACCGGGGAGCTGTTTTTT	CVSRPLPVGSFGPTGELFF
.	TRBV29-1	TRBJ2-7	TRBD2	TGCAGCGTTGAAGATAATCGGTCTAGCGGGAGACACGAACAGTACTTC	CSVEDNRSSGRHEQYF
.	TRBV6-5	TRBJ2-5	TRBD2	TGTGCCAGTAGTTACTCTGGACTAGGCCTAGAGACCCAGTACTTC	CASSYSGLGLETQYF
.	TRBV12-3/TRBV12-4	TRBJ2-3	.	TGTGCCAGCAGTACGACTATGGGACATACGCAGTATTTT	CASSTTMGHTQYF
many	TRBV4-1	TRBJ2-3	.	TGCGCCAGCAGCCAGGAGAGGGATACGCAGTATTTT	CASSQERDTQYF
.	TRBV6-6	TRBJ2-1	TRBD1	TGTACCAGCAGTAACAGGACAGGGAGGTCCTACAAAGAGCAGTTCTTC	CTSSNRTGRSYKEQFF